Listed here is a single T cell receptor (beta chain). The target antigen is unknown. Healthy people donating bone marrow made up the donors. This specimen belongs to a study of cytomegalovirus exposure and HLA in healthy donors. The CDR3 length is 14 residues. The ends were cut back, 5 bases at V and 4 bases at J, with 13 bases in the middle. Per the germline V gene, CDR1 is SGHVS and CDR2 is FQNEAQ. The study's findings and limits: Most TCR sequences were rare, but some public TCRs occurred in many donors. The HLA-A and HLA-B alleles of most subjects were reportedly predicted accurately from TCR beta sequences. About 87% or about 30% of the time was how often most TCR beta V segments were productive, according to an earlier analysis.

Researchers ran the PCR with 60 Vbeta and 13 Jbeta primers. The method was immunoSEQ multiplex PCR; TCRdb's version includes in-frame clones alone and lacks a portion of them. The sample comprises roughly 230,000 clones, more than 75% of which are singletons, and around 0.22% rests with the top ten. Sequencing input: PBMCs. The TCR was taken from a girl aged 2 to 10 in good health and CMV-seronegative. This chain connects TRBV7-8 to TRBJ2-3; a possible D gene is TRBD1 (6 bases). The CDR3 is CASSRWTVADTQYF. For the CDR3, the DNA is TGTGCCAGCAGCCGATGGACAGTGGCAGATACGCAGTATTTT.